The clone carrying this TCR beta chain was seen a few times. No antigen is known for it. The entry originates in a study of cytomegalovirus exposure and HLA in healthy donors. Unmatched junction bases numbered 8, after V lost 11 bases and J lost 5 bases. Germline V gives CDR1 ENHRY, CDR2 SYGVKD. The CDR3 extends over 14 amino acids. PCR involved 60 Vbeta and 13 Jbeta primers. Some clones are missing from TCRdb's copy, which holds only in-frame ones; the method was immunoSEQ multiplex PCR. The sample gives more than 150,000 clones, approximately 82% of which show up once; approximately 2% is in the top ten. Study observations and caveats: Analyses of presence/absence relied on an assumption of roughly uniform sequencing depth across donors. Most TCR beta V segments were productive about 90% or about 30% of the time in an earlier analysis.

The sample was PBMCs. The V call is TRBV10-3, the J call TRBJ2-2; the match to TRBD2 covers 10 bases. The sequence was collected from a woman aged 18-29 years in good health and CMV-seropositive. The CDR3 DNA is TGTGCCGGAAGAACTAGCGGGGAAACCGGGGAGCTGTTTTTT. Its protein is CAGRTSGETGELFF.